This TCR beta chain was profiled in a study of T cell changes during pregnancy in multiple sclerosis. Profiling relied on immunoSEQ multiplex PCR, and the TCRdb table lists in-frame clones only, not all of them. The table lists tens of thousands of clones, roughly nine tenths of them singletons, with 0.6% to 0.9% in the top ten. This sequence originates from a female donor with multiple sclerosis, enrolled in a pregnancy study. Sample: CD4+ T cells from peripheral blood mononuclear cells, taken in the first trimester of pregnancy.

CDR3 residues: CASSRGDRVEGEKLFF. CDR3 coding DNA: TGTGCCAGCAGCAGGGGGGACAGGGTAGAAGGAGAAAAACTGTTTTTT. The J gene is TRBJ1-4, the V gene TRBV9, with 9 bases aligning to TRBD1. V was pared by 4 bases and J by 8 bases, with 12 bases of the junction left unmatched. Per germline, CDR1 SGDLS and CDR2 YYNGEE. This CDR3 has 16 amino acids.